These T cell receptor beta chains were read from a single sample in a study of early T cells in non-severe SARS-CoV-2 infection. TCRdb reprocessed the 5' RACE reads via MiXCR and lists one record per CDR3 protein. The sample shows about 25,000 distinct CDR3 sequences, approximately 4% of them seen only once. The sequenced material came from whole blood. These receptors all come from an adult who was a healthcare worker with PCR-confirmed SARS-CoV-2 infection or an uninfected control (not recorded which). Each CDR3 is given with its conserved first and last residue. A D gene is named only where the DNA matches it firmly. Clone size is not always given. Where it is, it says once, few, many or a class for expanded clones.

TGTGCCAGCAGCAGCACTACCTTCGGGGAGACCCAGTACTTC CASSSTTFGETQYF TRBV6-2/TRBV6-3 . . TRBJ2-5
TGTGCCAGCGGACGTCGGGACAGAGATTTCAGTGAGCAGTTCTTC CASGRRDRDFSEQFF TRBV6-5 many TRBD1 TRBJ2-1
TGTGCCAGCAGCCTGGACAGGGGCGACGAGCAGTACTTC CASSLDRGDEQYF TRBV11-1 . TRBD1 TRBJ2-7
TGTGCCAGCAGCCCCCTAGCGGGATCCTCCTACAATGAGCAGTTCTTC CASSPLAGSSYNEQFF TRBV7-9 few TRBD2 TRBJ2-1
TGCAGTGCTAGATGGGGCGGCGCAGATACGCAGTATTTT CSARWGGADTQYF TRBV20-1 many . TRBJ2-3
TGTGCCAGCAGGACTGGAGCGGCTAGCAGCAATGAGCAGTTCTTC CASRTGAASSNEQFF TRBV7-3 many . TRBJ2-1
TGTGCCAGCAGTCAGGGGGCCGGCTATGGCTACACCTTC CASSQGAGYGYTF TRBV6-6 many TRBD1 TRBJ1-2
TGTGCCAGCAGCGTAGGAAACCCTATTAGCGCGGCGGGGGAGCTGTTTTTT CASSVGNPISAAGELFF TRBV9 many . TRBJ2-2
TGTGCCAGCAGCTTAGGAGGCCATACCCCTGGGGAGCAGTACTTC CASSLGGHTPGEQYF TRBV7-9 few . TRBJ2-7
TGTGCCAGCAGTACACACCCGGGCATGGAAAAAGATACGCAGTATTTT CASSTHPGMEKDTQYF TRBV6-2/TRBV6-3 many . TRBJ2-3
TGTGCCAGCTCACAGGGGGCGCGAGAGACCCAGTACTTC CASSQGARETQYF TRBV18 many TRBD1 TRBJ2-5
TGTGCCAGCAGCTTAGCCTACAGGGAAGGAGACGGGGAGCTGTTTTTT CASSLAYREGDGELFF TRBV7-6 . . TRBJ2-2
TGCGCCAGCAGCTTGTCGGCCAGGGGCTACAATGAGCAGTTCTTC CASSLSARGYNEQFF TRBV5-1 many . TRBJ2-1
TGTGCCAGCAGCCCTGAGCTCGGGGGCGGGAGCTCCTACAATGAGCAGTTCTTC CASSPELGGGSSYNEQFF TRBV7-9 few . TRBJ2-1
TGTGCCAGCAGCTTCCGACTAGCGGGAGACCCGGGGAATGAGCAGTTCTTC CASSFRLAGDPGNEQFF TRBV7-6 many TRBD2 TRBJ2-1
TGCGCCAGCAGCATATCTAGCGGCTTTTACAATGAGCAGTTCTTC CASSISSGFYNEQFF TRBV5-1 many TRBD2 TRBJ2-1
TGTGCCACCAGTGGGGACCGCCTTGGGCCCCAGCATTTT CATSGDRLGPQHF TRBV24-1 many . TRBJ1-5
TGTGCCACCAGCAGAGACGGACAAGCCCACGAGCAGTACTTC CATSRDGQAHEQYF TRBV15 many . TRBJ2-7
TGTGCCAGCAGCGTAGGGGCAGGGGGAAATGCTTTCTTT CASSVGAGGNAFF TRBV9 . TRBD1 TRBJ1-1
TGTGCCTGGAGGGGGACAGGGGTCTACGAGCAGTACTTC CAWRGTGVYEQYF TRBV30 many TRBD1 TRBJ2-7